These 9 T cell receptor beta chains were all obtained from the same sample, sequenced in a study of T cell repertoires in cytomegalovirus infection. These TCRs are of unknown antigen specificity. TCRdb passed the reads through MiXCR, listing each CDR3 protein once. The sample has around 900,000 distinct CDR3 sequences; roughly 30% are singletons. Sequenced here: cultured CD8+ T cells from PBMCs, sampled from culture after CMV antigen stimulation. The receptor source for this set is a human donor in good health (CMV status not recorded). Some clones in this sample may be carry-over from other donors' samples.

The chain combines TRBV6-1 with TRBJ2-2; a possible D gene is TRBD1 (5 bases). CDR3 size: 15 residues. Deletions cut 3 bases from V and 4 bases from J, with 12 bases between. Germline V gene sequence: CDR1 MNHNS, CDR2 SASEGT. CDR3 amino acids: CASSDQGLSTGELFF. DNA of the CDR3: TGTGCCAGCAGTGACCAGGGCTTATCCACCGGGGAGCTGTTTTTT.

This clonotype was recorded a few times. CDR3 bases: TGTGCCAGCAGCTCATACGGGCTCGCCGAGCAGTACGTC. Encoded protein: CASSSYGLAEQYV. The chain combines TRBV7-9 with TRBJ2-7; D is unresolved. This CDR3 spans 13 amino acids. Germline CDR1 reads SEHNR; CDR2 reads FQNEAQ (reference sequence). Trimming took off 4 bases at V and 6 bases at J, with 13 bases between the two ends.

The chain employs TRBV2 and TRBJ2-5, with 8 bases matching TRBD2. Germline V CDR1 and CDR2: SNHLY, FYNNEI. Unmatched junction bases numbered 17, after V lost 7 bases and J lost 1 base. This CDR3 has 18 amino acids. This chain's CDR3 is CASTFDRGGRFTQETQYF. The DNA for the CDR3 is TGTGCCAGCACCTTCGATCGGGGGGGGCGTTTCACCCAAGAGACCCAGTACTTC.

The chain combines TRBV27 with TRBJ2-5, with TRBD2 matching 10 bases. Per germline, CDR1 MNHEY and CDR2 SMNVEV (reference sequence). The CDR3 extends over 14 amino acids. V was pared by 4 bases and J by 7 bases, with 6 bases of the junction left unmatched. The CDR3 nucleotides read TGTGCCAGCAGTTCACTAGCGGGGCTGGCGACCCAGTACTTC. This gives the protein CASSSLAGLATQYF.

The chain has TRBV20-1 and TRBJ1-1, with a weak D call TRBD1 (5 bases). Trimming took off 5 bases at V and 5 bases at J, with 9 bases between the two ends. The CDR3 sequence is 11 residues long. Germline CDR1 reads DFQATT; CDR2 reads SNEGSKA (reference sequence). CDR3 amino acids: CSAPWGTEAFF. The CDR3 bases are TGCAGTGCTCCTTGGGGGACTGAAGCTTTCTTT.

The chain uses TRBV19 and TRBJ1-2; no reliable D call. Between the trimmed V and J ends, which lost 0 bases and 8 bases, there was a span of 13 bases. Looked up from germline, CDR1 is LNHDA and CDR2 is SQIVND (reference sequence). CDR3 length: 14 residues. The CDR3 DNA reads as TGTGCCAGTAGTATAGAGGACCCCGGAGGCGGCTACACCTTC. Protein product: CASSIEDPGGGYTF.

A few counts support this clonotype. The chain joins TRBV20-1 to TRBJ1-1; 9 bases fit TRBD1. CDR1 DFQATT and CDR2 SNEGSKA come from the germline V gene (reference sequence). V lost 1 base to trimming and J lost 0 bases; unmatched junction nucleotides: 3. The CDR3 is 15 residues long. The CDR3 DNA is TGCAGTGCTAGAGGGGACAGGGATTTGAACACTGAAGCTTTCTTT. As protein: CSARGDRDLNTEAFF.

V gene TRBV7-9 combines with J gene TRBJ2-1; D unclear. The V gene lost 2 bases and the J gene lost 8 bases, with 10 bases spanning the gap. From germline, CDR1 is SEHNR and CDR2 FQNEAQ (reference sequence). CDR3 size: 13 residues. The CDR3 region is CASSLNLGHEQFF. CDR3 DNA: TGTGCCAGCAGCTTAAATCTGGGTCATGAGCAGTTCTTC.

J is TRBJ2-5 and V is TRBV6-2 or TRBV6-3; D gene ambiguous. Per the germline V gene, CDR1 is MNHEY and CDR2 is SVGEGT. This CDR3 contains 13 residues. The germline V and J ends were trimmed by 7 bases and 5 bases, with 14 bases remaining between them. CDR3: CASTLTPRETQYF. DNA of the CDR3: TGTGCCAGCACCTTGACCCCTCGGGAGACCCAGTACTTC.